The 5 T cell receptor beta chains below all came from one sample that was sequenced in a study of shared T cell receptors in the human thymus. Produced via immunoSEQ multiplex PCR; TCRdb's table is partial and in-frame only. The sample shows under 850,000 clones, roughly 90% of them seen only once. Another study also made use of these data, one on human thymus T cells.

The sample taken for sequencing was thymocytes. All receptors derive from a boy under two years old with a congenital heart defect.

This clone was observed a single time. The gene calls are TRBV12-2 and TRBJ2-3; TRBD2 was called by the table and not checked on the DNA. TRBV12-2 is classified as a pseudogene. The CDR3 runs to 19 residues. The DNA of the CDR3 is TGTGCAAGTCGCTTACAGGGTCGTAGCGGGAGGGCCGTCACAGATACGCAGTATTTT. Residues: CASRLQGRSGRAVTDTQYF.

In nucleotides, the CDR3 is TGCGCCAGCAGCCTTTGGACTAGCGGGAGGACATGCAATGAGCAGTTCTTC. Protein: CASSLWTSGRTCNEQFF. The chain employs TRBV4-1 and TRBJ2-1; 14 nucleotides agree with TRBD2. Germline CDR1 is MGHRA and CDR2 is YSYEKL. V gave up 4 bases and J gave up 6 bases; unmatched junction bases: 8. The CDR3 has 17 amino acids.

The CDR3 region has the DNA TGTGCCAGCAGCTTGGAGAAGCCTAGCGGGAGAGGAATATGGTCGGACGAGCAGTACTTC. This codes for CASSLEKPSGRGIWSDEQYF. The chain is built from TRBV5-4 and TRBJ2-7; 10 positions agree with TRBD2. Germline V lookup: CDR1 SGHNT, CDR2 YYREEE (reference sequence). The CDR3 runs 20 residues. V was clipped by 0 bases and J by 5 bases; unmatched bases: 20.

The V and J genes are TRBV7-6 and TRBJ1-1; D may be TRBD1 (5 bases). The CDR3 spans 16 residues. V dropped 1 base and J dropped 3 bases, with 15 bases sitting between them. The V gene's germline CDR1 is SGHVS and CDR2 FNYEAQ. The DNA of the CDR3 is TGTGCCAGCAGCTTAGTGCCCCGGGGGATCGACACTGAAGCTTTCTTT. Amino acid sequence: CASSLVPRGIDTEAFF.

The rearrangement uses TRBV4-1 and TRBJ2-3; 8 bases are shared with TRBD2. This CDR3 spans 16 amino acids. J was trimmed by 4 bases and V by 4 bases; bases with no gene match: 10. The V gene's germline CDR1 is MGHRA and CDR2 YSYEKL. The CDR3 DNA is TGCGCCAGCAGCCCGGGCCCAGCGGGAGCATCAGATACGCAGTATTTT. Translation gives CASSPGPAGASDTQYF.